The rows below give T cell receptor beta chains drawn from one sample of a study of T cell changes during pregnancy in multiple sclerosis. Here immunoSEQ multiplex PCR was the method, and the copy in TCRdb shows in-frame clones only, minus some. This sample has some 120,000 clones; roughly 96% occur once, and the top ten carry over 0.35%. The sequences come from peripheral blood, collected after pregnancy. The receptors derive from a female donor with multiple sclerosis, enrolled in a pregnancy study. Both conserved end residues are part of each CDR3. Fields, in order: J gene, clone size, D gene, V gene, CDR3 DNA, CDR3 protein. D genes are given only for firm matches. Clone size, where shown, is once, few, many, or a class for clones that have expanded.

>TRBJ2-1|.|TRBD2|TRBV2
TGTGCCAGCAGTGTGGCTAGCGGGAGTTCGAGCAGATGGAATGAGCAGTTCTTC
CASSVASGSSSRWNEQFF
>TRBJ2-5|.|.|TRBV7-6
TGTGCCAGCAGCTTACCGACCAGGGGACACCAGCTGAAGACCCAGTACTTC
CASSLPTRGHQLKTQYF
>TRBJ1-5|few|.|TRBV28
TGTGCCAGCAGTTTGGTGCAGGGAAGCAATCAGCCCCAGCATTTT
CASSLVQGSNQPQHF
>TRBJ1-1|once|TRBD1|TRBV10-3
TGTGCCATCAGCGGACACGGGACAGGCGGGAACACTGAAGCTTTCTTT
CAISGHGTGGNTEAFF
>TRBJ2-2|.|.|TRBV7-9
TGTGCCAGCAGCCCTAAGAGGGAACTAAACACCGGGGAGCTGTTTTTT
CASSPKRELNTGELFF
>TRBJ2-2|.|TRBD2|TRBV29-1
TGCAGCGTTGAGGGGTTAGCGGGAGTTGGAGGGGAGCTGTTTTTT
CSVEGLAGVGGELFF
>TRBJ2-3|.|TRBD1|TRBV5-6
TGTGCCAGCAGCACCCGGACAGGGCCTGAGAAGTATTTT
CASSTRTGPEKYF
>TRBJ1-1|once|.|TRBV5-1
TGCGCCAGCAGCAAGAATACAGGATCGAACACTGAAGCTTTCTTT
CASSKNTGSNTEAFF
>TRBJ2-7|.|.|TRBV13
TGTGCCAGCAGCTTAAGAGGGGACTCAAGCTCCTACGAGCAGTACTTC
CASSLRGDSSSYEQYF
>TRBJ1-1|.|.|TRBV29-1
TGCAGCGCTAGACAGACTTCGAACACTGAAGCTTTCTTT
CSARQTSNTEAFF
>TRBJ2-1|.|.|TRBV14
TGTGCCAGCAGCCAGGTTGTTCAGGAGCAGTTCTTC
CASSQVVQEQFF
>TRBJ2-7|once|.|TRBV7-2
TGTGCCAGCAGCTTAGATTCGGGAACCTACGAGCAGTACTTC
CASSLDSGTYEQYF
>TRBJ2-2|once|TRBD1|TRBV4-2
TGTGCCAGCAGCCAAGAGGGGACAGCATTCACCGGGGAGCTGTTTTTT
CASSQEGTAFTGELFF
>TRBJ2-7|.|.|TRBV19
TGTGCCAGTAAGGGGGCCTACGAGCAGTACTTC
CASKGAYEQYF
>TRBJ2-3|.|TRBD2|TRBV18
TGTGCCAGCTCACCTCTGGGACTAGCGGGACTCGGCACAGATACGCAGTATTTT
CASSPLGLAGLGTDTQYF
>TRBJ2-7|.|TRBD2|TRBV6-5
TGTGCCAGCGGACTAGCGGATTCATACGAGCAGTACTTC
CASGLADSYEQYF
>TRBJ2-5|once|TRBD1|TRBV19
TGTGCCAGTAGAGACAGGGGCCAAGAGACCCAGTACTTC
CASRDRGQETQYF
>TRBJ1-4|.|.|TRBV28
TGTGCCAGCAGTCAAGGACTCGGGGAAAAACTGTTTTTT
CASSQGLGEKLFF
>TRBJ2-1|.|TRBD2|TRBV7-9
TGTGCCAGCGCGTCGTGGGAGGGCGTTCATGAGCAGTTCTTC
CASASWEGVHEQFF
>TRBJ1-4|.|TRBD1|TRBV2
TGTGCCAGCAGGAGAGACCAACAGGGGGGAACTGAAAAACTGTTTTTT
CASRRDQQGGTEKLFF
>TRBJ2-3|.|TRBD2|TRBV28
TGTGCCATCGGGGACTACACAGATACGCAGTATTTT
CAIGDYTDTQYF
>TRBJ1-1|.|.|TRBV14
TGTGCCAGCAGCTTGTCGGAGAGGGCGAACACTGAAGCTTTCTTT
CASSLSERANTEAFF
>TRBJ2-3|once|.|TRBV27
TGTGCCAGCAGGGCCGTATTCAGGGGAGATACGCAGTATTTT
CASRAVFRGDTQYF
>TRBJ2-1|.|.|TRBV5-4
TGTGCCAGCAGCGACAAGCACTCCTACAATGAGCAGTTCTTC
CASSDKHSYNEQFF
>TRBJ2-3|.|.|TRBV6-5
TGTGCCAGCAGTCTAACCGTAACAGGGACAGATACGCAGTATTTT
CASSLTVTGTDTQYF
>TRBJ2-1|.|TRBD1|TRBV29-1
TGCAGCGTTGAATGGTGGGGGACAGTTTCGGGTGAGCAGTTCTTC
CSVEWWGTVSGEQFF
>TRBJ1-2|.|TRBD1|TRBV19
TGTGCCAGTAGCCAGGACAGGGGAAAAGGCTACGCCTTC
CASSQDRGKGYAF
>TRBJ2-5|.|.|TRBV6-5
TGTGCCAGCAGCCGAGGCGAACGGGAGACCCAGTACTTC
CASSRGERETQYF
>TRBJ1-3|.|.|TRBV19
TGTGCCAGTAACGGGGATTACGGAAACACCATATATTTT
CASNGDYGNTIYF
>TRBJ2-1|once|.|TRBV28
TGTGCCAGCAGTTTACAGACAGAGGAGCAGTTCTTC
CASSLQTEEQFF
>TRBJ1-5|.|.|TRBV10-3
TGTGCCATCAGTAGGACTGCAGATAGCAATCAGCCCCAGCATTTT
CAISRTADSNQPQHF
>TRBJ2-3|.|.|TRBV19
TGTGCCAGCAGGGAAAAGGCTAGGCCCAGGGATACGCAGTATTTT
CASREKARPRDTQYF
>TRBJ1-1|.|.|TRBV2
TGTGCCAGCAAGTCCGAGGTCATACCTGAAGCTTTCTTT
CASKSEVIPEAFF
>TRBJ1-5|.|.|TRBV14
TGTGCCAGCAGCCAGACGGGGAATCAGCCCCAGCATTTT
CASSQTGNQPQHF
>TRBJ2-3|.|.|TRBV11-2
TGTGCCAGCAGCCTTCAGACTAGTTCAGATACGCAGTATTTT
CASSLQTSSDTQYF
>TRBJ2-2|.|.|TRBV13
TGTGCCAGCAGCTTAGGGGCAGAAAACACCGGGGAGCTGTTTTTT
CASSLGAENTGELFF
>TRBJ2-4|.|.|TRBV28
TGTGCCAGCACCCAAACGGGGAACGAAGGACTAGCCAAAAACATTCAGTACTTC
CASTQTGNEGLAKNIQYF